This T cell receptor beta chain stems from a study of T cell responses to AZD1222 COVID-19 vaccine. Background on the study: Doses given second, at about 4 or about 12 weeks, were pooled. Study-wide results and limits: In the spike-specific TCR repertoire, nearly half reportedly target unmutated variant regions. Among the donors, most were white British and more were female, and clonal diversity was possibly underestimated.

The count of this clone is one. The antigen is not known. Profiled with immunoSEQ multiplex PCR; TCRdb holds only in-frame clones, not every one. The table shows under 150,000 clones, with roughly 90% occurring only once. Deletions cut 4 bases from V and 2 bases from J, with 6 bases between. The germline V gene has CDR1 SGHKS and CDR2 YYEKEE (reference sequence). This CDR3 is 12 amino acids long. The clonotype originates from an adult in good health. The source material was peripheral blood, sampled on day 0 of AZD1222 vaccination. The V and J genes are TRBV5-5 and TRBJ2-5; the D is unclear. The CDR3 region has the DNA TGTGCCAGCAGCAGAGGACAAGAGACCCAGTACTTC. It is translated as CASSRGQETQYF.